The subject of this entry is one TCR beta chain. These data belong to a study of blood T cell repertoires in COVID-19. Study details: The cDNA or gDNA used as material had been derived from T cells, B-cell-depleted T cells, or PBMCs.

Looked up from germline, CDR1 is SGHKS and CDR2 is YYEKEE (reference sequence). The J segment lost 3 bases and the V segment lost 1 base, leaving 4 bases of the junction unmatched. There are 14 residues in the CDR3. Some clones are missing from TCRdb's copy, which holds only in-frame ones; the method was immunoSEQ multiplex PCR. The sample shows about 89,000 clones, more than 70% of them seen only once. The J gene is TRBJ2-7, the V gene TRBV5-5; 7 nucleotides agree with TRBD1. The origin of this receptor is a man aged 60 to 69 with acute or convalescent COVID-19. The specimen sequenced was peripheral blood. In DNA form, the CDR3 reads TGTGCCAGCAGCTTGATACAGGGGCGCTACGAGCAGTACTTC. Translating gives CASSLIQGRYEQYF.